The 2 T cell receptor beta chains presented below share a single source sample, sequenced in a study of patients and donors after allogeneic stem cell transplantation. TCRdb reprocessed the RT-PCR reads with MiXCR, giving one entry per CDR3 protein. Here the sample spans a few hundred thousand distinct CDR3 sequences, roughly 13% being singletons. Sequencing used blood, either unsorted or a sorted T cell fraction (not recorded which). These receptors came from a human donor who was either an allogeneic HSCT recipient or a stem cell or donor lymphocyte infusion donor (not recorded which). It is not recorded whose cells these are; they may come from a transplant donor.

There are a few counts of this clonotype. The rearrangement joins TRBV14 to TRBJ1-2; D is ambiguous. The CDR3 extends over 14 amino acids. Trimming shortened V by 1 base and J by 7 bases, and 13 bases separated the two germline ends. Germline lookup yields CDR1 SGHDN and CDR2 FVKESK. The CDR3 nucleotides are TGTGCCAGCAGCCAAGTGTTTACAGTGGGTGGCTACACCTTC. Translated, it gives CASSQVFTVGGYTF.

This clonotype showed up just a few times. The V and J genes are TRBV12-3 or TRBV12-4 and TRBJ1-2; 9 bases map to TRBD1. The J segment lost 4 bases and the V segment lost 4 bases, leaving 7 bases of the junction unmatched. This CDR3 region has 15 residues. CDR3 coding DNA: TGTGCCAGCAGTTCCCGGGACAGGGTGCCCTATGGCTACACCTTC. Residues: CASSSRDRVPYGYTF.